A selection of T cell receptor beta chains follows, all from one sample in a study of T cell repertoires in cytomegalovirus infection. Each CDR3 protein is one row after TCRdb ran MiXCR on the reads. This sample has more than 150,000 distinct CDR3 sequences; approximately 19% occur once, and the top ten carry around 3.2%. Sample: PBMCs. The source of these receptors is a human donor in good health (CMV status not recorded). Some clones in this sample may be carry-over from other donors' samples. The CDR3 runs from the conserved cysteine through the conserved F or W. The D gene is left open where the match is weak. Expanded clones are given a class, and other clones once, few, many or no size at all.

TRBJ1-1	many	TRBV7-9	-	TGTGCCAGCAGCGTCAGCTGGGGGACTGAAGCTTTCTTT	CASSVSWGTEAFF
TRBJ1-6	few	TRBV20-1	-	TGCAGTGCTAGAGATCTCGGGCCGGAGAGTTCACCCCTCCACTTT	CSARDLGPESSPLHF
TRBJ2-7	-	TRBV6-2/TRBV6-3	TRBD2	TGTGCCAGCAGTCCCCCGGGACTAGCGTGGGGCGAGCAGTACTTC	CASSPPGLAWGEQYF
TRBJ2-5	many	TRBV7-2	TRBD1	TGTGCCAGCAGCTTAGCGATCGGACAGGGCCAAGAGACCCAGTACTTC	CASSLAIGQGQETQYF
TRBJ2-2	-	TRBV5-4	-	TGTGCCAGCAGCCGACCCGGGGCGGGATCGAACACCGGGGAGCTGTTTTTT	CASSRPGAGSNTGELFF
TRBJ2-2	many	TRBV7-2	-	TGTGCCAGCAGTACCAGGGGGGGAAACACCGGGGAGCTGTTTTTT	CASSTRGGNTGELFF
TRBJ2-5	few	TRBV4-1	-	TGCGCCAGCAGCCAAGATGGGGGCTTAGGGGGAGGCGGAGAGACCCAGTACTTC	CASSQDGGLGGGGETQYF
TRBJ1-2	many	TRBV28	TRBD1	TGTGCCAGCACCTTGGGACAGGTGGGGGGCTACACCTTC	CASTLGQVGGYTF
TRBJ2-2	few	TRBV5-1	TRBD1	TGCGCCAGCAGCGCCGGGACAGGGGGCACCGGGGAGCTGTTTTTT	CASSAGTGGTGELFF
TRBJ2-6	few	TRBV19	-	TGTGCCAGTAGTATCTCACAAATCTCTGGGGCCAACGTCCTGACTTTC	CASSISQISGANVLTF
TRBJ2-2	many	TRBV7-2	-	TGTGCCAGCAGCCTATTCGCTCCAGGGGTGGGCGGGGAGCTGTTTTTT	CASSLFAPGVGGELFF
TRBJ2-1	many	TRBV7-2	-	TGTGCCAGCAGCTTCTACAATGAGCAGTTCTTC	CASSFYNEQFF
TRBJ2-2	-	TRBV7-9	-	TGTGCCAGCACCCGGAGAGGGGACACCGGGGAGCTGTTTTTT	CASTRRGDTGELFF
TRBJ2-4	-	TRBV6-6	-	TGTGCCAGCAACTCGCAAGGGGGAAACATTCAGTACTTC	CASNSQGGNIQYF
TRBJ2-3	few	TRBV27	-	TGTGCCAGCAGTTTCTATACTAGCACAGATACGCAGTATTTT	CASSFYTSTDTQYF
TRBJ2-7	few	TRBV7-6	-	TGTGCCAGCAGCTTAGCGACTCTTAGCTCCTACGAGCAGTACTTC	CASSLATLSSYEQYF
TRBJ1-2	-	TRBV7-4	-	TGTGCCACCAGCGGGTTCGACAGAACCAATAACTATGGCTACACCTTC	CATSGFDRTNNYGYTF
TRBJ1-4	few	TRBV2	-	TGTGCCAGCTTAGGGAGGACGGACATATCAACTAATGAAAAACTGTTTTTT	CASLGRTDISTNEKLFF
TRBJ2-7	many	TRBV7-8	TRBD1	TGTGCCAGCAGTTGGGACAGCTACGAGCAGTACTTC	CASSWDSYEQYF
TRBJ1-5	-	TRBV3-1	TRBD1	TGTGCCAGCAGCCCAGGACAGGGTGGGAATCAGCCCCAGCATTTT	CASSPGQGGNQPQHF
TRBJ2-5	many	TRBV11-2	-	TGTGCCAGCAGCTTCTGGGGGCGGCAAGAGACCCAGTACTTC	CASSFWGRQETQYF
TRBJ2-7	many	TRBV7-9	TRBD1	TGTGCCAGCAGCCCGGGACAGGGTATCCACGAGCAGTACTTC	CASSPGQGIHEQYF
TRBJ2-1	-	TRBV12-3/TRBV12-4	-	TGTGCCGGCAGTTTAGGGGTCTCCGGCACTGAGCAGTTCTTC	CAGSLGVSGTEQFF
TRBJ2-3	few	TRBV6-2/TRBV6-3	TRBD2	TGTGCCGGCGGGACTAGCGGACGGTCTAGCACAGATACGCAGTATTTT	CAGGTSGRSSTDTQYF
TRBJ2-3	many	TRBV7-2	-	TGTGCCAGCAGCTTAACGAGCGGAGTTTCAGATACGCAGTATTTT	CASSLTSGVSDTQYF
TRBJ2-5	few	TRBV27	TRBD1	TGTGCCAGCAGTCCCGTAGGGGGCAGGGAGACCCAGTACTTC	CASSPVGGRETQYF
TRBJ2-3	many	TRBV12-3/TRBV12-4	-	TGTGCCAGCAGACCCACCCTGGGTCCGCGGACGCAGTATTTT	CASRPTLGPRTQYF
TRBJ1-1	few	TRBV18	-	TGTGCCAGCTCACCACAGCAGAGTCAAATGAACACTGAAGCTTTCTTT	CASSPQQSQMNTEAFF
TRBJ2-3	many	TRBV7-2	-	TGTGCCAGCAGCTTTTCGGGGACTAGCACAGATACGCAGTATTTT	CASSFSGTSTDTQYF
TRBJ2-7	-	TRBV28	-	TGTGCCAGCAAAAGGGGCCAGGGCCGCTACGAGCAGTACTTC	CASKRGQGRYEQYF
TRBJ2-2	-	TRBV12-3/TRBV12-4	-	TGTGCCAGCAGAAGCGGAAATCAGGAGAACACCGGGGAGCTGTTTTTT	CASRSGNQENTGELFF
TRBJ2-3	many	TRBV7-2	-	TGTGCCAGCAGCTTAGCGATAACTAGTACTAGCACAGATACGCAGTATTTT	CASSLAITSTSTDTQYF
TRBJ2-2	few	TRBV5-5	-	TGTGCCAGCAGCTTGGCGGGGGGCCCGAACACCGGGGAGCTGTTTTTT	CASSLAGGPNTGELFF
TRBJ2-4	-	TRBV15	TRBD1	TGTGCCACCAGCAGAGATCGACAGGGGGACGAAAACATTCAGTACTTC	CATSRDRQGDENIQYF
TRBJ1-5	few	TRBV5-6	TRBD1	TGTGCCAGCAGCCCCCGCAGCGACAGGGGAAATCAGCCCCAGCATTTT	CASSPRSDRGNQPQHF
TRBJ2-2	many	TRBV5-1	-	TGCGCCAGCAGCTTGCCCCAGGGTACGGGCGGGGAGCTGTTTTTT	CASSLPQGTGGELFF
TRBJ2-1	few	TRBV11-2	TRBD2	TGTGCCAGCAGAAAACCTGGCGGGAGTATTAACAATGAGCAGTTCTTC	CASRKPGGSINNEQFF
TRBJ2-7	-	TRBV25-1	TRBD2	TGTGCCAGCAGTCCAAGCGGGAATGGTTACGAGCAGTACTTC	CASSPSGNGYEQYF
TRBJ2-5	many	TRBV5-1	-	TGCGCCAGCAGCTTGGTAGGGATACAAGAGACCCAGTACTTC	CASSLVGIQETQYF
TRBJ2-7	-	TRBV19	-	TGTGCCAGTAGGGAAAGGCAGACCTACGAGCAGTACTTC	CASRERQTYEQYF
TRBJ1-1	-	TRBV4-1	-	TGCGCCAGCAGCCAAGATCGGCGGAACACTGAAGCTTTCTTT	CASSQDRRNTEAFF
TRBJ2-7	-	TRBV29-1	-	TGCAGGGGATTGATATCACGGGACGCCCGAGGTGCGGTCTCCTACGAGCAGTACTTC	CRGLISRDARGAVSYEQYF
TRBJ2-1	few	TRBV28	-	TGTGCCAGCAGCCTTTGGGCGGGAAGCTCCTACAATGAGCAGTTCTTC	CASSLWAGSSYNEQFF
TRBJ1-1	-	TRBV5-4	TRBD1	TGTGCCAGCAGCGCGACAGGGGTTGACACTGAAGCTTTCTTT	CASSATGVDTEAFF
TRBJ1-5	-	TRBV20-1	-	TGCAGTGCTACACAGGACCGGGAGGGACAGCCCCAGCATTTT	CSATQDREGQPQHF
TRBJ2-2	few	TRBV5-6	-	TGTGCCAGCAGCTTTTCTAGTCCCGGGGAGCTGTTTTTT	CASSFSSPGELFF
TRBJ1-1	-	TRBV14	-	TGTGCCAGCAGCCATCCCCCTGCGGGACACGAAGCTTTCTTT	CASSHPPAGHEAFF
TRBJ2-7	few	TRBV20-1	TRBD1	TGCAGTGCTAGAGATCGTCGGACAGGGGAACACGAGCAGTACTTC	CSARDRRTGEHEQYF
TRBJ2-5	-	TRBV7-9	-	TGTGCCAGCAGCTCGGCGGGACAAACTTGGGAGACCCAGTACTTC	CASSSAGQTWETQYF
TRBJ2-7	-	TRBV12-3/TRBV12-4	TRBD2	TGTGCCAGCAGATTTAGCGGGAGACTAATCTACGAGCAGTACTTC	CASRFSGRLIYEQYF
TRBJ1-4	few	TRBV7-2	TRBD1	TGTGCCAGCACCCAGACACCGGGACAGGGAACAGTGTTTTTT	CASTQTPGQGTVFF
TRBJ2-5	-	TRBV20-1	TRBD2	TGCAGTGCCCAAACTATTGGGGGGGGAGCGGAGACCCAGTACTTC	CSAQTIGGGAETQYF
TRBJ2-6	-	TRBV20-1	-	TGCAGTGCTAGAGATTCCTCTGGGGCCAACGTCCTGACTTTC	CSARDSSGANVLTF